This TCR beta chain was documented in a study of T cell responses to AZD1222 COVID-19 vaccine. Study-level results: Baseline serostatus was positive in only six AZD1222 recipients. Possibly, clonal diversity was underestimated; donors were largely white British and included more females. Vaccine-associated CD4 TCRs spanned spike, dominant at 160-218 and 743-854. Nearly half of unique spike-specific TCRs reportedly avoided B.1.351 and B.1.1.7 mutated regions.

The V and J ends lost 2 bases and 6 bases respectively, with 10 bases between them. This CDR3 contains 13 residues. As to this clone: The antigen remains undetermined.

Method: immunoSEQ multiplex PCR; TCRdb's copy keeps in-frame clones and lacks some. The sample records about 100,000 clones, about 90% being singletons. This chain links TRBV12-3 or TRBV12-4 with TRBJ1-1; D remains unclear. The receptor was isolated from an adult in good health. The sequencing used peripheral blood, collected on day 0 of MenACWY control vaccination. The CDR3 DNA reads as TGTGCCAGCAGTTTAATAGAAGGGCCTGAAGCTTTCTTT. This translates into CASSLIEGPEAFF.